This TCR beta chain originates from a study of Ad26.COV2.S vaccination and SARS-CoV-2 variants. Study at large: A participant enrolled in the COV1001 Ad26.COV2.S trial arm provided the sample.

CDR1 SGDLS and CDR2 YYNGEE come from the germline V gene. CDR3 length equals 14 residues. V lost 4 bases and J lost 2; bases outside the gene matches: 6. Here immunoSEQ multiplex PCR was the method, and the copy in TCRdb shows in-frame clones only, minus some. In the table there are some 340,000 clones, 86% of which are singletons. The treatment here: some 20 received Ad26.COV2.S at low or high dose, single or two shots; about 5 received placebo; per-sample allocation not given. Sampling was performed 63 days after the first vaccine or placebo injection. Vaccination employed an Ad26 vector expressing the Wuhan-strain SARS-CoV-2 spike. Study-level findings and limits: Assessments of TCR breadth and depth may have underestimated the total T cell responses. Among vaccine recipients, spike-specific TCR breadth exceeded that of placebo recipients.

This clone was observed a handful of times. Its antigen is currently unknown. V gene TRBV9 combines with J gene TRBJ2-7; TRBD1 matches at 7 bases. Specimen: peripheral blood, collected in a trial of Ad26.COV2.S vaccine versus placebo. This clonotype was obtained from a person between 18 and 65 years old who received the Ad26.COV2.S COVID-19 vaccine or a placebo. In DNA form, the CDR3 reads TGTGCCAGCAGCCCCACGACAGGGACCTACGAGCAGTACTTC. It translates to CASSPTTGTYEQYF.